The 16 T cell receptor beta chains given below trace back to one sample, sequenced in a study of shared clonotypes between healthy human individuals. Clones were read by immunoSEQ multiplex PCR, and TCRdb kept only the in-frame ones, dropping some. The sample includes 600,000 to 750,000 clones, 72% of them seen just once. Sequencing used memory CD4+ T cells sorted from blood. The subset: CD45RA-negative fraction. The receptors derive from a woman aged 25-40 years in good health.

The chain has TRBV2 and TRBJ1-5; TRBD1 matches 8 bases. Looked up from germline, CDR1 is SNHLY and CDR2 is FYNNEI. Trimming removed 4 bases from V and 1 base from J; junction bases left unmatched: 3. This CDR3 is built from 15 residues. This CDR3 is CASSVQGASNQPQHF. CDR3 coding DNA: TGTGCCAGCAGTGTTCAGGGGGCCAGCAATCAGCCCCAGCATTTT. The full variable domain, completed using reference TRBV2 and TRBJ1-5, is EPEVTQTPSHQVTQMGQEVILRCVPISNHLYFYWYRQILGQKVEFLVSFYNNEISEKSEIFDDQFSVERPDGSNFTLKIRSTKLEDSAMYFCASSVQGASNQPQHFGDGTRLSIL.

Here the CDR3 reads CASRRGDSGANVLTF. In DNA, the CDR3 is TGTGCCAGCAGGAGGGGTGACTCTGGGGCCAACGTCCTGACTTTC. This chain connects TRBV9 to TRBJ2-6, with D perhaps TRBD1 or TRBD2 (5 bases each). From germline, CDR1 is SGDLS and CDR2 YYNGEE. Deletions cut 5 bases from V and 0 bases from J, with 9 bases between. The CDR3 spans 15 residues.

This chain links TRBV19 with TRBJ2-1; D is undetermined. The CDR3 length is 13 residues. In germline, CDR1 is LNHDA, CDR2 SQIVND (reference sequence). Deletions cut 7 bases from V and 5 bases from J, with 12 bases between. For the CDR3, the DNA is TGTGCCAGTACCGCGGTTGGAGACAATGAGCAGTTCTTC. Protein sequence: CASTAVGDNEQFF.

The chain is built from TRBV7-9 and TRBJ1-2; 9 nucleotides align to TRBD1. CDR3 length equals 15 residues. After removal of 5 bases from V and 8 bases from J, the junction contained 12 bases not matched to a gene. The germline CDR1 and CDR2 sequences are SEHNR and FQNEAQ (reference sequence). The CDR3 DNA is TGTGCCAGCAGCATGTCACAGGGGGCGCTTTGGGGCTACACCTTC. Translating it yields CASSMSQGALWGYTF.

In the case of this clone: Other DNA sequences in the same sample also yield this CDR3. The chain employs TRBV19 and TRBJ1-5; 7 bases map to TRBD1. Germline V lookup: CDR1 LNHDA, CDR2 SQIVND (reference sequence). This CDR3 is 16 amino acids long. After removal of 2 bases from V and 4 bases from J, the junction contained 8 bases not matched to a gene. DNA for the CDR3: TGTGCCAGTAGTATATCAACAGCAGGGGGAAATCAGCCCCAGCATTTT. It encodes CASSISTAGGNQPQHF.

Written as DNA, the CDR3 is TGTGCCAGCAGCTATCCGGGACAGGGGCACTATGGCTACACCTTC. This encodes CASSYPGQGHYGYTF. This rearrangement joins TRBV7-9 to TRBJ1-2; 10 bases align to TRBD1. This CDR3 is 15 amino acids long. CDR1 SEHNR and CDR2 FQNEAQ come from the germline V gene (reference sequence). V was clipped by 4 bases and J by 3 bases; unmatched bases: 5. Combining the CDR3 with reference TRBV7-9 and TRBJ1-2 gives the whole variable domain DTGVSQNPRHKITKRGQNVTFRCDPISEHNRLYWYRQTLGQGPEFLTYFQNEAQLEKSRLLSDRFSAERPKGSFSTLEIQRTEQGDSAMYLCASSYPGQGHYGYTFGSGTRLTVV.

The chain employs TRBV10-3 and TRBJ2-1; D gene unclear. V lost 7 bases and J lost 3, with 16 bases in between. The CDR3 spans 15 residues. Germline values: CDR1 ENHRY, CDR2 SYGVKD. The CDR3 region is CAINAVGLDYNEQFF. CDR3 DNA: TGTGCCATCAATGCGGTGGGCCTTGACTACAATGAGCAGTTCTTC.

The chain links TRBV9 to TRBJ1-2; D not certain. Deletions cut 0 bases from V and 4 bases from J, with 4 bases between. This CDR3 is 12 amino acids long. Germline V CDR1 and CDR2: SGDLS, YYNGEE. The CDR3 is CASSVDGYGYTF. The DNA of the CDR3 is TGTGCCAGCAGCGTAGATGGCTATGGCTACACCTTC.

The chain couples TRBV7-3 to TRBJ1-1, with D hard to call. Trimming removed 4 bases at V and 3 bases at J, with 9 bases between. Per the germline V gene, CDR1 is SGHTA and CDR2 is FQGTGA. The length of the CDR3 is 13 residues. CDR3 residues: CASSYQRDTEAFF. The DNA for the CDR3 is TGTGCCAGCAGCTATCAGCGGGACACTGAAGCTTTCTTT.

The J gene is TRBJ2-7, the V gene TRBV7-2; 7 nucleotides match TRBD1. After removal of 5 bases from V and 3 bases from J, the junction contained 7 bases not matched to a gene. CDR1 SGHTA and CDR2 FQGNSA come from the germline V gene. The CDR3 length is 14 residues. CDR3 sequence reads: CASSLGQIYYEQYF. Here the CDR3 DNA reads TGTGCCAGCAGCCTGGGACAGATCTACTACGAGCAGTACTTC.

CDR3 in DNA: TGTGCCAGCATCGACGGACGGGGACAGGGTAACACCGGGGAGCTGTTTTTT. Translation: CASIDGRGQGNTGELFF. V usage is TRBV28 and J usage is TRBJ2-2, with TRBD1 matching 9 bases. Germline lookup yields CDR1 MDHEN and CDR2 SYDVKM. The CDR3 covers 17 residues. Losses at the gene ends were 7 bases for V and 2 bases for J; bases not matched to a gene: 11.

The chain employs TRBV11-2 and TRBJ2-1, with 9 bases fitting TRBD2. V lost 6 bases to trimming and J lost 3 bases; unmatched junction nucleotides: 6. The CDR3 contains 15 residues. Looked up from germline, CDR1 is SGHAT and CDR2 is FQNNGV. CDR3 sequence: CASRETSGGYNEQFF. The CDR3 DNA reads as TGTGCCAGCAGGGAGACTAGCGGAGGCTACAATGAGCAGTTCTTC.

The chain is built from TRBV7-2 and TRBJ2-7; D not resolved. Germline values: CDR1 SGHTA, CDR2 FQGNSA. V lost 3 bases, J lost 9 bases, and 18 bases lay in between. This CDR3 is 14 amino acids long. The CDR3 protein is CASSLVVVAPTQYF. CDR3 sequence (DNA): TGTGCCAGCAGCTTGGTCGTTGTAGCCCCGACGCAGTACTTC.

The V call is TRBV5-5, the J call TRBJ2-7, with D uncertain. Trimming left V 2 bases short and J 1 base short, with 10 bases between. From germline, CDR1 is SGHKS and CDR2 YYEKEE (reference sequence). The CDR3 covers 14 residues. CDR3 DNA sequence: TGTGCCAGCAGCTTTGTGCCAGGTTCCTACGAGCAGTACTTC. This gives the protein CASSFVPGSYEQYF.

CDR3 sequence reads: CASSGTAYNEQFF. DNA for the CDR3: TGTGCCAGCAGTGGGACAGCCTACAATGAGCAGTTCTTC. The J gene is TRBJ2-1, the V gene TRBV28; TRBD1 aligns across 7 bases. V lost 5 bases and J lost 2; bases outside the gene matches: 0. The CDR3 covers 13 residues. Germline-derived CDR1 and CDR2 are MDHEN and SYDVKM.

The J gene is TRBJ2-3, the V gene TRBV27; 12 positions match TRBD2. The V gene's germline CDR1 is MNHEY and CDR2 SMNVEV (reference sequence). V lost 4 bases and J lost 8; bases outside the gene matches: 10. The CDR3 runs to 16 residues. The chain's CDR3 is CASSSIRTSGKLTQYF. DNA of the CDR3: TGTGCCAGCAGTTCTATACGGACTAGCGGGAAACTTACGCAGTATTTT.